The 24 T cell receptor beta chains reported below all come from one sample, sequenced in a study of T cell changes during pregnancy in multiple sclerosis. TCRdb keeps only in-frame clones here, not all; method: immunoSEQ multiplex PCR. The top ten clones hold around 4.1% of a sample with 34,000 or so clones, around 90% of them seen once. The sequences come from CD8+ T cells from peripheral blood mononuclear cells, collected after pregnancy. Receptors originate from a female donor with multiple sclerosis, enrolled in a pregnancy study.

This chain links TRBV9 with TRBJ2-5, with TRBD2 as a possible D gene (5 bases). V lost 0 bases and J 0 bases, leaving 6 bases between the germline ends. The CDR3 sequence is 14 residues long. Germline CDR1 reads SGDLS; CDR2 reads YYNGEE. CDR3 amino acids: CASSVAGNQETQYF. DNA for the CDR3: TGTGCCAGCAGCGTAGCGGGGAACCAAGAGACCCAGTACTTC.

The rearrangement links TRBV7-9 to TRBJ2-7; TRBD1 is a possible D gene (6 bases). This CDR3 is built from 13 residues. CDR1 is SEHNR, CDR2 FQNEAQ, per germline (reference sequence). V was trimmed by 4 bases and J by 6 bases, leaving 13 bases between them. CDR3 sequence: CASSSQTGREQYF. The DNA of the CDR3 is TGTGCCAGCAGCTCCCAGACAGGTCGCGAGCAGTACTTC.

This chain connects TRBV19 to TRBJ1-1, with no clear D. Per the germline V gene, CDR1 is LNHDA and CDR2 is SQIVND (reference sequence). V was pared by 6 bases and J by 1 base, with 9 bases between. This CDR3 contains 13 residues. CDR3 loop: CASSPGRNTEAFF. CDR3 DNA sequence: TGTGCCAGTAGCCCGGGGAGGAACACTGAAGCTTTCTTT.

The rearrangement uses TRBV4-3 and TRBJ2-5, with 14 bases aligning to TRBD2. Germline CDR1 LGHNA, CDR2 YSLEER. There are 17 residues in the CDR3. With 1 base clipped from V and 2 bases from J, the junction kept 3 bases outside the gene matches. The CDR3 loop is CASSQGTSGGLQETQYF. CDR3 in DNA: TGCGCCAGCAGCCAAGGGACTAGCGGGGGGTTACAAGAGACCCAGTACTTC.

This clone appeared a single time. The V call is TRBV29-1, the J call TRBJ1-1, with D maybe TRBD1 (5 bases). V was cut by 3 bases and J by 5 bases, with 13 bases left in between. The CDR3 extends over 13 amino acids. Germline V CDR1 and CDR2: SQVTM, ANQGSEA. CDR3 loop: CSVDREGWTEAFF. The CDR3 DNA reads TGCAGCGTTGACAGGGAAGGTTGGACTGAAGCTTTCTTT.

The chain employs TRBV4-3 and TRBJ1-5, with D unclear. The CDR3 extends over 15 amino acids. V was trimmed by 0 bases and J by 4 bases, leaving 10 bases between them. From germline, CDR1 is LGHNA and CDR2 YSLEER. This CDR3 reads CASSQDMTTNQPQHF. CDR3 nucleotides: TGCGCCAGCAGCCAAGATATGACTACTAATCAGCCCCAGCATTTT.

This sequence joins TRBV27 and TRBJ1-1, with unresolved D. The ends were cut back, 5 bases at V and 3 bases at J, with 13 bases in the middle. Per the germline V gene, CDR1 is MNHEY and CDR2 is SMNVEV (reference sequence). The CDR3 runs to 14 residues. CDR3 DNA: TGTGCCAGCAGTCTTACAGCTTTATACACTGAAGCTTTCTTT. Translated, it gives CASSLTALYTEAFF.

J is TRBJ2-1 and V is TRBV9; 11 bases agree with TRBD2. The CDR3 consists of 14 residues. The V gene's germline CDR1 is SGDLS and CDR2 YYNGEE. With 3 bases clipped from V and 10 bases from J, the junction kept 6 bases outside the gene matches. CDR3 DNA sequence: TGTGCCAGCAGCGCTAGCGGGGGGTCACGCGAGCAGTTCTTC. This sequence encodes CASSASGGSREQFF.

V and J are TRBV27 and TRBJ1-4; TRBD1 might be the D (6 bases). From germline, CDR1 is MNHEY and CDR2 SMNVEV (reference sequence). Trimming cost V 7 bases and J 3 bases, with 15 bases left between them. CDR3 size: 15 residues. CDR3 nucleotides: TGTGCCAGCAAATTAACAGGGTCATCTAATGAAAAACTGTTTTTT. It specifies CASKLTGSSNEKLFF.

CDR3 amino acids: CASSPTGLTEAFF. The CDR3 nucleotides are TGCGCCAGCAGCCCGACAGGGTTGACTGAAGCTTTCTTT. The chain uses TRBV5-1 and TRBJ1-1; the match to TRBD1 covers 7 bases. The length of the CDR3 is 13 residues. Germline lookup yields CDR1 SGHRS and CDR2 YFSETQ. Unmatched junction bases numbered 5, after V lost 4 bases and J lost 5 bases.

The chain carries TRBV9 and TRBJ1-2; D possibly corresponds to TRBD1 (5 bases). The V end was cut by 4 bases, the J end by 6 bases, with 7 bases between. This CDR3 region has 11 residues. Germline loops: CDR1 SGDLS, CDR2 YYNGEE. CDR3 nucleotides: TGTGCCAGCAGCAGGGGCAATGGCTACACCTTC. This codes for CASSRGNGYTF.

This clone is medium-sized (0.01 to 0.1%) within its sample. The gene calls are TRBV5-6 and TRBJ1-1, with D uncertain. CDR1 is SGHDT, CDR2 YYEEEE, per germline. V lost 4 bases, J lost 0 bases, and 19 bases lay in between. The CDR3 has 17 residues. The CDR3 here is CASSRGDVFYMNTEAFF. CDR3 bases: TGTGCCAGCAGCCGGGGTGACGTTTTTTATATGAACACTGAAGCTTTCTTT.

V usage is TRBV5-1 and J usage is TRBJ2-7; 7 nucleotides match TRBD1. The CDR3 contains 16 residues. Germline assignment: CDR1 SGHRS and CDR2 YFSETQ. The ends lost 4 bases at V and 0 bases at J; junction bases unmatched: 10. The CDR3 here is CASSTADRALSYEQYF. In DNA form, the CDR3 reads TGCGCCAGCAGCACTGCCGACAGGGCACTCTCCTACGAGCAGTACTTC.

The CDR3 nucleotides read TGTGCCAGCAGTGAATACTGGGCTAGCGGCCCTAGGGATGAGCAGTTCTTC. Translating it yields CASSEYWASGPRDEQFF. The chain links TRBV25-1 to TRBJ2-1; 7 nucleotides agree with TRBD2. The CDR3 runs 17 residues. Germline V gene sequence: CDR1 MGHDK, CDR2 SYGVNS. J was trimmed by 8 bases and V by 0 bases; bases with no gene match: 13.

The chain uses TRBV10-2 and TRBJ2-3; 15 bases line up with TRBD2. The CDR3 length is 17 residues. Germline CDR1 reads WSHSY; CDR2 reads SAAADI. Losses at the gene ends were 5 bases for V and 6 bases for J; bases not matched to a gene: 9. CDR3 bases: TGCGCCAGCAGTTCTAGGACTAGCGGGGGGGCTATCGATACGCAGTATTTT. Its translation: CASSSRTSGGAIDTQYF.

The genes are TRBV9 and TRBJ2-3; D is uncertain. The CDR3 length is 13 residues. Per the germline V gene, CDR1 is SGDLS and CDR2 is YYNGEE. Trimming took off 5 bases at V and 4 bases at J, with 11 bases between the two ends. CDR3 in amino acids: CASSTTPADTQYF. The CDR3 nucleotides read TGTGCCAGCAGTACCACTCCGGCAGATACGCAGTATTTT.

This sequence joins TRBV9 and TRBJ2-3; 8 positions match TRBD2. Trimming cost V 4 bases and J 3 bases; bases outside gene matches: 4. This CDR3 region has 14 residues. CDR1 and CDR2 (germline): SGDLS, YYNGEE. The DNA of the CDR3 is TGTGCCAGCAGCTCCAGCGGGGGAACAGATACGCAGTATTTT. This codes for CASSSSGGTDTQYF.

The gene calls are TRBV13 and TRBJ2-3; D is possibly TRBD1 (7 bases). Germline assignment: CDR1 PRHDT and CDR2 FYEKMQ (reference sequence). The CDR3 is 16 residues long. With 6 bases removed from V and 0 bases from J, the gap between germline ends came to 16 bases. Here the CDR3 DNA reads TGTGCCAGCAGTACCGCAGGGGGGCAGAGCACAGATACGCAGTATTTT. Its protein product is CASSTAGGQSTDTQYF. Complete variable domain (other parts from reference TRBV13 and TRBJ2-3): AAGVIQSPRHLIKEKRETATLKCYPIPRHDTVYWYQQGPGQDPQFLISFYEKMQSDKGSIPDRFSAQQFSDYHSELNMSSLELGDSALYFCASSTAGGQSTDTQYFGPGTRLTVL.

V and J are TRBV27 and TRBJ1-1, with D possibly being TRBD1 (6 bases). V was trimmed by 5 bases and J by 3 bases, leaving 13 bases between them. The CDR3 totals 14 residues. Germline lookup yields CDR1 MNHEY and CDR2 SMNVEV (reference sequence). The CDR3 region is CASSGGGPHTEAFF. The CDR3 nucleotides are TGTGCCAGCAGTGGGGGCGGGCCGCACACTGAAGCTTTCTTT.

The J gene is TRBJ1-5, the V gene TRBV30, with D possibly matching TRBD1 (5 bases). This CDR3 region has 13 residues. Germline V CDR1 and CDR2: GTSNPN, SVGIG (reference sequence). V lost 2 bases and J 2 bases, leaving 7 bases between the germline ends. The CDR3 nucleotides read TGTGCCTGGAGTCCGGGGGGCAATCAGCCCCAGCATTTT. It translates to CAWSPGGNQPQHF. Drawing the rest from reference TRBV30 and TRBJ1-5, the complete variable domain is SQTIHQWPATLVQPVGSPLSLECTVEGTSNPNLYWYRQAAGRGLQLLFYSVGIGQISSEVPQNLSASRPQDRQFILSSKKLLLSDSGFYLCAWSPGGNQPQHFGDGTRLSIL.

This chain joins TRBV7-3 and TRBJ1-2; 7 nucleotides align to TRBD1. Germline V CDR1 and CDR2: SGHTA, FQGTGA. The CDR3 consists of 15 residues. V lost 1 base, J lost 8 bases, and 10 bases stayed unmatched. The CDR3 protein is CASSLNARGLGGYTF. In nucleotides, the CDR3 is TGTGCCAGCAGCTTAAACGCGAGGGGGCTGGGAGGCTACACCTTC.

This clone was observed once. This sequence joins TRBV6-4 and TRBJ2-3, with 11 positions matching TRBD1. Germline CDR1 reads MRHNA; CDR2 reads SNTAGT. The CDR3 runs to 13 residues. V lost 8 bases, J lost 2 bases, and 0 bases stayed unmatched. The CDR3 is CASGQGATDTQYF. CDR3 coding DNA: TGTGCCAGCGGACAGGGGGCCACAGATACGCAGTATTTT.

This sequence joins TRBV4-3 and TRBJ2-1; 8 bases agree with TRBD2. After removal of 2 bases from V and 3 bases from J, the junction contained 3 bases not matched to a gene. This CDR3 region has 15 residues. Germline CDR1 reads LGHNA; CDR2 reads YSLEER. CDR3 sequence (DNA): TGCGCCAGCAGCCAAACTAGCGGTTTCTACAATGAGCAGTTCTTC. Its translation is CASSQTSGFYNEQFF.

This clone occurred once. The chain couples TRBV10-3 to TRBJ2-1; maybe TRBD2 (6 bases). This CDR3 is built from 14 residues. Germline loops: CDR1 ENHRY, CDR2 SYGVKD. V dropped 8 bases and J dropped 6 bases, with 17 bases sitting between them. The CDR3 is CAIQGEASVNEQFF. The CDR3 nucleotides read TGTGCCATCCAAGGGGAGGCTAGCGTCAATGAGCAGTTCTTC.